One sample yielded the 8 T cell receptor beta chains listed below, sequenced in a study of blood T cells in healthy people across ages. Together with a sample-barcoded 5' primer, a J-beta primer mix was included in a second PCR lasting roughly 6 to 12 cycles. A single record per CDR3 protein comes from TCRdb applying MiXCR to the 5' RACE reads. There are around 1.5 million distinct CDR3 sequences in the sample; almost 35% occur only once, and about 10% lies in the top ten. Sequencing was carried out using blood. The receptors here all came from a woman aged 25-40 years in good health.

This clonotype occurred a few times. V and J are TRBV2 and TRBJ2-7; a weak D match, TRBD1 (6 bases). The CDR3 sequence is 12 residues long. CDR1 and CDR2 from the germline V gene are SNHLY and FYNNEI. Deletions cut 5 bases from V and 6 bases from J, with 11 bases between. In nucleotides, the CDR3 is TGTGCCAGCAGTTACAGGGTTAGCGAGCAGTACTTC. Protein product: CASSYRVSEQYF.

The V and J genes are TRBV24-1 and TRBJ2-2; D possibly corresponds to TRBD2 (5 bases). The CDR3 has 15 residues. Germline assignment: CDR1 KGHDR and CDR2 SFDVKD. Trimming pared 3 bases from V and 5 bases from J, leaving 12 bases between. In DNA form, the CDR3 reads TGTGCCACCAGTGATCCCTCCCGGGGTACCGGGGAGCTGTTTTTT. It translates to CATSDPSRGTGELFF.

The chain recombines TRBV20-1 with TRBJ2-1, with D unresolved. CDR1 is DFQATT and CDR2 is SNEGSKA in the germline V gene (reference sequence). The ends were cut back, 3 bases at V and 6 bases at J, with 12 bases in the middle. The length of the CDR3 is 13 residues. The CDR3 loop is CSASRPEFNEQFF. CDR3 sequence (DNA): TGCAGTGCTAGCCGGCCGGAATTCAATGAGCAGTTCTTC.

V gene TRBV20-1 combines with J gene TRBJ2-5; the D is unclear. The CDR3 is made up of 15 amino acids. V lost 1 base, J lost 3 bases, and 15 bases lay in between. CDR1 and CDR2 (germline): DFQATT, SNEGSKA (reference sequence). CDR3 DNA sequence: TGCAGTGCTAGAGTCACTCCCGCTAGAAAAGAGACCCAGTACTTC. Amino acid sequence: CSARVTPARKETQYF.

This clonotype was detected a few times. This chain joins TRBV4-1 and TRBJ2-1; 8 bases are shared with TRBD2. Trimming took 2 bases from V and 6 from J; bases not matched to a gene: 9. The CDR3 is 16 residues long. CDR1 MGHRA and CDR2 YSYEKL come from the germline V gene. The CDR3 here is CASSQSPGLEANEQFF. The CDR3 DNA is TGCGCCAGCAGCCAATCCCCGGGACTAGAGGCCAATGAGCAGTTCTTC.

CDR3 sequence: CASSLNPQPQHF. In nucleotides, the CDR3 is TGTGCCAGCAGCTTAAACCCTCAGCCCCAGCATTTT. The chain recombines TRBV7-8 with TRBJ1-5; D remains ambiguous. The CDR3 runs to 12 residues. Germline CDR1 reads SGHVS; CDR2 reads FQNEAQ. The V gene lost 2 bases and the J gene lost 6 bases, with 5 bases spanning the gap.

The chain links TRBV12-3 or TRBV12-4 to TRBJ1-1; possible D gene TRBD1, 5 bases. Trimming took off 1 base at V and 0 bases at J, with 15 bases between the two ends. The CDR3 contains 17 residues. The CDR3 nucleotides are TGTGCCAGCAGTTTAGTAGTAGGGGATCGAATGAACACTGAAGCTTTCTTT. Translation gives CASSLVVGDRMNTEAFF.

This clonotype was detected a few times. V and J are TRBV12-3 or TRBV12-4 and TRBJ1-2; 9 positions agree with TRBD1. The CDR3 has 14 amino acids. Germline trimming cut 4 bases from V and 5 bases from J; bases unmatched to any gene: 5. The CDR3 sequence: CASSSNRGLYGYTF. CDR3 sequence (DNA): TGTGCCAGCAGTTCCAACAGGGGGCTGTATGGCTACACCTTC.